This T cell receptor beta chain was captured by sequencing in a study of blood T cell repertoires in COVID-19. In the original workflow: The assay estimated nucleated cells by amplifying reference gene primers. Repertoires were generated with immunoSEQ multiplex PCR, while TCRdb's copy carries only in-frame clones and drops some. That table supplies the V and J calls and clone size; D and trimming were determined from the DNA. The sample has fewer than 250,000 clones, 80% to 90% seen once. The junction had 6 bases not matched to a gene; V was cut back by 0 bases and J by 10 bases. Germline assignment: CDR1 MNHEY and CDR2 SVGAGI. This CDR3 is built from 14 residues.

What was sequenced was PBMCs or T cells enriched from blood (not recorded which). The chain couples TRBV6-5 to TRBJ1-5, with TRBD1 matching over 7 bases. This receptor was taken from a woman aged 40 to 55 with acute COVID-19. The CDR3 loop is CASSYSGGAGPQHF. The CDR3 DNA reads as TGTGCCAGCAGTTACTCAGGGGGCGCCGGCCCCCAGCATTTT.